The 15 T cell receptor beta chains reported below all come from one sample, sequenced in a study of T-cell memory formation after mild COVID-19. A single record per CDR3 protein comes from TCRdb applying MiXCR to the 5' RACE reads. Found here are hundreds of thousands of distinct CDR3 sequences, around a quarter of them singletons; the top ten hold roughly an eighth. Sequencing input: PBMCs or a T cell subset sorted from them (not recorded which). These receptors were taken from an adult woman who had mild COVID-19 (a few samples of this study predate the infection). Cell type and time point are not known.

The rearrangement joins TRBV7-9 to TRBJ2-5; D may be TRBD2 (6 bases). This CDR3 region has 15 residues. The V end was cut by 2 bases, the J end by 2 bases, with 12 bases between. CDR1 and CDR2 (germline): SEHNR, FQNEAQ (reference sequence). The CDR3 loop is CASSLTSTWQETQYF. In DNA form, the CDR3 reads TGTGCCAGCAGCTTAACTAGCACGTGGCAAGAGACCCAGTACTTC.

The rearrangement joins TRBV6-5 to TRBJ1-1; D is possibly TRBD1 (5 bases). Germline V gives CDR1 MNHEY, CDR2 SVGAGI. The germline V and J ends were trimmed by 0 bases and 2 bases, with 13 bases remaining between them. The CDR3 has 16 residues. The CDR3 loop reads CASSYSWGRANTEAFF. The DNA of the CDR3 is TGTGCCAGCAGTTACTCCTGGGGCAGGGCCAACACTGAAGCTTTCTTT.

This clonotype was counted at least ten times. The chain couples TRBV20-1 to TRBJ2-7, with TRBD2 matching 7 bases. Germline V gene lookup returns CDR1 DFQATT and CDR2 SNEGSKA (reference sequence). This CDR3 comprises 14 residues. The junction had 4 bases not matched to a gene; V was cut back by 0 bases and J by 2 bases. DNA for the CDR3: TGCAGTGCTAGAGAGGGGGGGGATACCTACGAGCAGTACTTC. This sequence encodes CSAREGGDTYEQYF.

The chain links TRBV5-1 to TRBJ1-1; D not resolved. Deletions cut 3 bases from V and 6 bases from J, with 15 bases between. CDR3 length: 14 residues. CDR1 is SGHRS and CDR2 is YFSETQ in the germline V gene. Here the CDR3 reads CASSSEGPMAEAFF. CDR3 DNA: TGCGCCAGCAGCTCCGAGGGTCCGATGGCTGAAGCTTTCTTT.

This rearrangement joins TRBV7-2 to TRBJ2-7; 12 nucleotides agree with TRBD2. The CDR3 extends over 15 amino acids. V shed 3 bases, J shed 5 bases, and the junction held 5 bases outside the gene matches. Germline assignment: CDR1 SGHTA and CDR2 FQGNSA. As DNA, the CDR3 is TGTGCCAGCAGCTTCCGACTAGCGGGAGTGGACGAGCAGTACTTC. Translation: CASSFRLAGVDEQYF.

V gene TRBV20-1 combines with J gene TRBJ2-1; D not certain. The CDR3 extends over 11 amino acids. Germline V gene sequence: CDR1 DFQATT, CDR2 SNEGSKA (reference sequence). V was trimmed by 6 bases and J by 4 bases, leaving 7 bases between them. As DNA, the CDR3 is TGCAGTGCCCTCCGGTACAATGAGCAGTTCTTC. The encoded protein is CSALRYNEQFF.

The J gene is TRBJ1-2, the V gene TRBV11-2, with D maybe TRBD1 (5 bases). The CDR3 contains 15 residues. Trimming stripped 5 bases from V and 5 bases from J, with 18 bases between. Germline values: CDR1 SGHAT, CDR2 FQNNGV. In DNA, the CDR3 is TGTGCCAGCAGCCTCTCATTGGGGCAAGGATATGGCTACACCTTC. Its protein product is CASSLSLGQGYGYTF.

This clonotype was counted between two and nine times. The rearrangement links TRBV7-3 to TRBJ2-3; 9 bases line up with TRBD2. Germline loops: CDR1 SGHTA, CDR2 FQGTGA. The CDR3 consists of 16 residues. The V gene end was trimmed by 0 bases and the J gene end by 5 bases; junction bases not matched to a gene: 6. In DNA form, the CDR3 reads TGTGCCAGCAGCTTAACCGGCGGGAGGGCCCTAGATACGCAGTATTTT. Translation gives CASSLTGGRALDTQYF.

The J gene is TRBJ2-1, the V gene TRBV5-5, with D possibly matching TRBD2 (5 bases). The germline CDR1 and CDR2 sequences are SGHKS and YYEKEE (reference sequence). V gave up 4 bases and J gave up 3 bases, with 14 bases separating them. There are 15 residues in the CDR3. The CDR3 here is CASSLEVPYYNEQFF. The CDR3 bases are TGTGCCAGCAGCCTGGAGGTGCCTTACTACAATGAGCAGTTCTTC. Filled out from reference TRBV5-5 and TRBJ2-1, the complete variable domain reads DAGVTQSPTHLIKTRGQQVTLRCSPISGHKSVSWYQQVLGQGPQFIFQYYEKEERGRGNFPDRFSARQFPNYSSELNVNALLLGDSALYLCASSLEVPYYNEQFFGPGTRLTVL.

The CDR3 protein is CASSLVAGITSFEQFF. The CDR3 region has the DNA TGTGCCAGCAGCTTAGTAGCGGGGATTACCTCGTTTGAGCAGTTCTTC. V usage is TRBV11-2 and J usage is TRBJ2-1; TRBD2 agrees at 8 bases. Germline V lookup: CDR1 SGHAT, CDR2 FQNNGV. Trimming removed 1 base from V and 9 bases from J; junction bases left unmatched: 11. This CDR3 spans 16 amino acids.

This clonotype was observed a few times. The chain has TRBV3-1 and TRBJ1-5; D call uncertain. There are 13 residues in the CDR3. Germline-derived CDR1 and CDR2 are LGHDT and YNNKEL (reference sequence). With 1 base removed from V and 4 bases from J, the gap between germline ends came to 5 bases. CDR3 residues: CASSQVGNQPQHF. The CDR3 nucleotides are TGTGCCAGCAGCCAAGTTGGTAATCAGCCCCAGCATTTT.

The chain joins TRBV7-8 to TRBJ1-1; D is perhaps TRBD1 (5 bases). CDR1 is SGHVS and CDR2 is FQNEAQ in the germline V gene. V lost 0 bases and J 1 base, leaving 9 bases between the germline ends. This CDR3 is built from 15 residues. In DNA form, the CDR3 reads TGTGCCAGCAGCTTAGCAAGTGGGGCGAACACTGAAGCTTTCTTT. Encoded protein: CASSLASGANTEAFF. The complete variable domain, with remaining parts taken from reference TRBV7-8 and TRBJ1-1, reads GAGVSQSPRYKVAKRGQDVALRCDPISGHVSLFWYQQALGQGPEFLTYFQNEAQLDKSGLPSDRFFAERPEGSVSTLKIQRTQQEDSAVYLCASSLASGANTEAFFGQGTRLTVV.

This clonotype was seen only a few times. J is TRBJ2-1 and V is TRBV6-2 or TRBV6-3; D gene uncertain. The CDR3 runs 13 residues. Looked up from germline, CDR1 is MNHEY and CDR2 is SVGEGT. V was shortened by 6 bases and J by 9 bases, with 15 bases between the two germline ends. For the CDR3, the DNA is TGTGCCAGCAGACCGGCCTGGGCGGTTGAGCAGTTCTTC. This gives the protein CASRPAWAVEQFF.

This clonotype was seen more than once but under ten times. The chain uses TRBV18 and TRBJ2-1; 7 bases map to TRBD2. CDR3 length: 15 amino acids. J gave up 7 bases and V 2 bases, and 8 bases lay outside the gene matches. Germline V gene data show CDR1 as KGHSH and CDR2 as LQKENI. Here the CDR3 DNA reads TGTGCCAGCTCACCATATGCGGGAGTGGGGAATGAGCAGTTCTTC. Translation: CASSPYAGVGNEQFF.

V is TRBV3-1 and J is TRBJ2-3; D might be TRBD2 (5 bases). With 0 bases removed from V and 8 bases from J, the gap between germline ends came to 12 bases. The CDR3 has 14 residues. CDR1 is LGHDT and CDR2 is YNNKEL in the germline V gene (reference sequence). DNA of the CDR3: TGTGCCAGCAGCCAAGACGTCATGAGGGTTACGCAGTATTTT. Its protein product is CASSQDVMRVTQYF.